The 15 T cell receptor beta chains reported below all come from one sample, sequenced in a study of blood T cell repertoires in COVID-19. This table comes from immunoSEQ multiplex PCR, and its TCRdb copy is limited to in-frame clones, with some not included. The repertoire holds 250,000 to 350,000 clones, with about 88% as singletons. The specimen was PBMCs or T cells enriched from blood (not recorded which). These receptors came from a man aged 55 to 70 who had recovered from COVID-19.

This sequence joins TRBV6-5 and TRBJ2-1; D is possibly TRBD2 (6 bases). Looked up from germline, CDR1 is MNHEY and CDR2 is SVGAGI. The CDR3 runs to 15 residues. V lost 5 bases, J lost 0 bases, and 11 bases lay in between. The chain's CDR3 is CASSTRLDSYNEQFF. CDR3 in DNA: TGTGCCAGCAGTACCCGACTAGACTCCTACAATGAGCAGTTCTTC.

The rearrangement links TRBV4-3 to TRBJ1-3; no reliable D call. This CDR3 has 16 residues. Germline V lookup: CDR1 LGHNA, CDR2 YSLEER. The V and J ends lost 0 bases and 0 bases respectively, with 9 bases between them. The DNA of the CDR3 is TGCGCCAGCAGCCAAGAATCCGTCAGCTCTGGAAACACCATATATTTT. It specifies CASSQESVSSGNTIYF.

The chain recombines TRBV29-1 with TRBJ2-1; no clear D. This CDR3 spans 13 amino acids. Germline CDR1 SQVTM, CDR2 ANQGSEA. V lost 4 bases to trimming and J lost 3 bases, with 10 bases between them. CDR3 nucleotide sequence: TGCAGCGTTGTTGGCGGTAGCTACAATGAGCAGTTCTTC. Translated, it gives CSVVGGSYNEQFF.

The rearrangement links TRBV30 to TRBJ1-2; D remains unclear. Germline CDR1 is GTSNPN and CDR2 is SVGIG (reference sequence). The CDR3 runs to 12 residues. Trimming pared 8 bases from V and 0 bases from J, leaving 10 bases between. CDR3: CAHPVANYGYTF. In DNA, the CDR3 is TGTGCCCACCCAGTCGCTAACTATGGCTACACCTTC.

The chain uses TRBV10-3 and TRBJ1-2; D not resolved. Germline CDR1 and CDR2: ENHRY and SYGVKD. Trimming removed 4 bases from V and 7 bases from J, with 10 bases in between. This CDR3 has 12 amino acids. CDR3 in amino acids: CAISALTGGYTF. CDR3 DNA: TGTGCCATCAGTGCCCTCACTGGTGGCTACACCTTC.

The chain is built from TRBV6-1 and TRBJ1-2; 8 nucleotides agree with TRBD1. With V trimmed by 2 bases and J by 5 bases, 7 bases remained unmatched. The germline V gene encodes CDR1 MNHNS and CDR2 SASEGT. This CDR3 comprises 15 residues. The DNA for the CDR3 is TGTGCCAGCAGTGAAATATACAGGGGGGGGTATGGCTACACCTTC. Encoded protein: CASSEIYRGGYGYTF.

The chain links TRBV27 to TRBJ1-2, with a possible D match to TRBD1 (5 bases). The CDR3 runs 15 residues. Germline CDR1 is MNHEY and CDR2 is SMNVEV (reference sequence). Deletions cut 5 bases from V and 8 bases from J, with 21 bases between. The CDR3 DNA is TGTGCCAGCAGTCCTCAGGGCCCCTCCTCGGTCGGCTACACCTTC. Translating it yields CASSPQGPSSVGYTF.

The chain recombines TRBV19 with TRBJ1-5; no reliable D call. The CDR3 consists of 12 residues. Looked up from germline, CDR1 is LNHDA and CDR2 is SQIVND (reference sequence). Trimming took off 3 bases at V and 11 bases at J, with 11 bases between the two ends. As DNA, the CDR3 is TGTGCCAGTAGTATTCCCCTACAGTCCCAGCATTTT. It translates to CASSIPLQSQHF.

The V gene is TRBV2, the J gene TRBJ1-3, with D possibly matching TRBD1 (6 bases). V was clipped by 8 bases and J by 4 bases, with 15 bases between them. The germline gives CDR1 SNHLY, CDR2 FYNNEI. This CDR3 comprises 14 residues. The CDR3 here is CASASAGTGNTIYF. Written as DNA, the CDR3 is TGTGCCAGCGCGTCGGCCGGGACAGGAAACACCATATATTTT.

The chain is built from TRBV30 and TRBJ2-1; TRBD2 matches 11 bases. CDR3 length: 15 amino acids. CDR1 and CDR2 (germline): GTSNPN, SVGIG (reference sequence). V was clipped by 5 bases and J by 7 bases; unmatched bases: 10. The CDR3 nucleotides read TGTGCCTGGGATATAGCGGGAGGGCCAGGGAATGAGCAGTTCTTC. Protein sequence: CAWDIAGGPGNEQFF.

The genes are TRBV5-1 and TRBJ1-1; the match to TRBD1 covers 8 bases. Losses at the gene ends were 3 bases for V and 2 bases for J; bases not matched to a gene: 6. CDR1 and CDR2 from the germline V gene are SGHRS and YFSETQ. This CDR3 region has 15 residues. The CDR3 here is CASSYDRGPNTEAFF. DNA of the CDR3: TGCGCCAGCAGCTATGACAGGGGCCCCAACACTGAAGCTTTCTTT.

This clone was counted once. This rearrangement joins TRBV30 to TRBJ1-4; TRBD1 matches 7 bases. Trimming cost V 7 bases and J 5 bases; bases outside gene matches: 1. The length of the CDR3 is 11 residues. CDR1 is GTSNPN, CDR2 SVGIG, per germline (reference sequence). The CDR3 DNA is TGTGCCTCACAGGGGAATGAAAAACTGTTTTTT. Its translation is CASQGNEKLFF.

The rearrangement links TRBV24-1 to TRBJ2-2; weak D call: TRBD2 (5 bases). V was clipped by 9 bases and J by 2 bases, with 12 bases between them. The CDR3 sequence is 14 residues long. Germline V gene lookup returns CDR1 KGHDR and CDR2 SFDVKD. This CDR3 reads CATSRGGNTGELFF. CDR3 nucleotides: TGTGCCACCTCACGCGGAGGTAACACCGGGGAGCTGTTTTTT.

The chain recombines TRBV7-3 with TRBJ1-3; 9 nucleotides match TRBD1. The junction had 11 bases not matched to a gene; V was cut back by 5 bases and J by 0 bases. CDR3 length: 18 amino acids. Germline V gene sequence: CDR1 SGHTA, CDR2 FQGTGA. The CDR3 DNA reads TGTGCCAGCAGCACCCGGGACAGGGAAGGAGGCTCTGGAAACACCATATATTTT. The encoded protein is CASSTRDREGGSGNTIYF.

V usage is TRBV10-2 and J usage is TRBJ1-1, with TRBD1 as a possible D gene (5 bases). The CDR3 loop spans 12 amino acids. With 7 bases removed from V and 7 bases from J, the gap between germline ends came to 13 bases. Per germline, CDR1 WSHSY and CDR2 SAAADI. The CDR3 DNA reads TGCGCCAGCACGGGGACTCCAGGTGAAGCTTTCTTT. Translation: CASTGTPGEAFF.